The 20 T cell receptor beta chains in this list originate from one sample, sequenced in a study of control samples from healthy donors and cancer patients. Sequencing was performed with immunoSEQ multiplex PCR; in TCRdb, only in-frame clones are kept and a portion is missing. The sample holds 190,000 or so clones, approximately 92% seen once. The specimen was blood. The receptor source for this set is a man younger than 35 in good health.

The rearrangement uses TRBV3-1 (or the pseudogene TRBV3-2) and TRBJ1-2, with D unclear. Germline V gene lookup returns CDR1 LGHDT and CDR2 YNNKEL (reference sequence). The CDR3 is 12 amino acids. Between the trimmed V and J ends, which lost 8 bases and 4 bases, there was a span of 11 bases. The CDR3 region is CASLGSGYGYTF. The CDR3 DNA sequence: TGTGCCAGCCTGGGGTCAGGCTATGGCTACACCTTC.

The rearrangement uses TRBV5-1 and TRBJ2-5; D tentatively reads TRBD1 or TRBD2 (6 bases each). The CDR3 has 15 amino acids. The V gene's germline CDR1 is SGHRS and CDR2 YFSETQ. V was clipped by 4 bases and J by 2 bases, with 15 bases between them. The CDR3 DNA reads TGCGCCAGCAGCCCAAAAGGGGGGCGGCAAGAGACCCAGTACTTC. This encodes CASSPKGGRQETQYF.

V and J are TRBV4-1 and TRBJ1-1; the match to TRBD1 covers 7 bases. In germline, CDR1 is MGHRA, CDR2 YSYEKL. Germline trimming cut 6 bases from V and 2 bases from J; bases unmatched to any gene: 6. The CDR3 is made up of 14 amino acids. The CDR3 region is CASSNRGLNTEAFF. CDR3 DNA: TGCGCCAGCAGTAACAGGGGATTAAACACTGAAGCTTTCTTT.

Only one count was recorded for this clone. The chain is built from TRBV28 and TRBJ1-5; D gene ambiguous. Germline CDR1 is MDHEN and CDR2 is SYDVKM. V shed 2 bases and J shed 3 bases, with 8 bases lying between them. The CDR3 covers 14 residues. CDR3 protein: CASSLAETNQPQHF. CDR3 bases: TGTGCCAGCAGTTTAGCCGAAACCAATCAGCCCCAGCATTTT.

The chain combines TRBV20-1 with TRBJ1-1; D gene uncertain. The CDR3 is made up of 12 amino acids. The V end was cut by 3 bases, the J end by 3 bases, with 8 bases between. Germline V gene data show CDR1 as DFQATT and CDR2 as SNEGSKA (reference sequence). This CDR3 reads CSASRQYTEAFF. CDR3 sequence (DNA): TGCAGTGCTAGTAGGCAGTACACTGAAGCTTTCTTT.

The chain carries TRBV4-1 and TRBJ2-2; possibly TRBD1 or TRBD2 for D (6 bases each). The CDR3 length is 17 residues. Germline V lookup: CDR1 MGHRA, CDR2 YSYEKL. V was pared by 4 bases and J by 4 bases, with 19 bases between. The CDR3 is CASSLRGGFDGTGELFF. In nucleotides, the CDR3 is TGCGCCAGCAGCCTCCGAGGGGGGTTTGACGGCACCGGGGAGCTGTTTTTT.

V is TRBV15 and J is TRBJ2-7, with 14 bases lining up with TRBD2. V lost 2 bases, J lost 0 bases, and 6 bases stayed unmatched. CDR3 length: 18 amino acids. Germline-derived CDR1 and CDR2 are LNHNV and YYDKDF (reference sequence). This CDR3 is CATSRRTSGGPSSYEQYF. For the CDR3, the DNA is TGTGCCACCAGCAGACGGACTAGCGGGGGGCCCAGCTCCTACGAGCAGTACTTC.

The rearrangement uses TRBV25-1 and TRBJ2-1, with TRBD2 as a possible D gene (5 bases). The CDR3 sequence is 14 residues long. V gave up 7 bases and J gave up 2 bases, with 12 bases separating them. The germline V gene encodes CDR1 MGHDK and CDR2 SYGVNS. CDR3 DNA sequence: TGTGCCAGCACCTCGGACTCGCCCTACAATGAGCAGTTCTTC. Translation: CASTSDSPYNEQFF.

This clone was seen more than once but under ten times. The chain has TRBV2 and TRBJ2-7; TRBD1 matches 8 bases. Germline CDR1 and CDR2: SNHLY and FYNNEI. J gave up 3 bases and V 8 bases, and 12 bases lay outside the gene matches. The CDR3 totals 15 residues. CDR3 DNA: TGTGCCAGCTCGCCAACACGGACAGGGCACTACGAGCAGTACTTC. As protein: CASSPTRTGHYEQYF.

The J gene is TRBJ2-3, the V gene TRBV4-2; 10 nucleotides line up with TRBD2. Germline assignment: CDR1 LGHNA and CDR2 YNFKEQ. The ends lost 4 bases at V and 6 bases at J; junction bases unmatched: 7. The CDR3 spans 15 residues. CDR3 in amino acids: CASSRYSGGADTQYF. Here the CDR3 DNA reads TGTGCCAGCAGCCGGTACAGCGGGGGGGCTGATACGCAGTATTTT.

J is TRBJ2-7 and V is TRBV18; TRBD1 agrees at 7 bases. The length of the CDR3 is 14 residues. CDR1 KGHSH and CDR2 LQKENI come from the germline V gene. V lost 4 bases and J lost 2; bases outside the gene matches: 5. For the CDR3, the DNA is TGTGCCAGCTCACGGGTACAGGGGACCTACGAGCAGTACTTC. Protein: CASSRVQGTYEQYF.

The rearrangement links TRBV6-8 to TRBJ1-5; a weak D match, TRBD1 (5 bases). Germline-derived CDR1 and CDR2 are MNHGY and SAAAGT. This CDR3 has 17 residues. Trimming pared 2 bases from V and 0 bases from J, leaving 14 bases between. CDR3 nucleotide sequence: TGTGCCAGCAGTTACAAAGTCAGGGCACCTAGCAATCAGCCCCAGCATTTT. This translates into CASSYKVRAPSNQPQHF.

This chain joins TRBV5-1 and TRBJ2-3; D might be TRBD1 (5 bases). The germline gives CDR1 SGHRS, CDR2 YFSETQ. The ends were cut back, 4 bases at V and 1 base at J, with 13 bases in the middle. This CDR3 is built from 15 residues. The CDR3 DNA reads as TGCGCCAGCAGCGGAGCAGGGATGGGCACAGATACGCAGTATTTT. Its translation is CASSGAGMGTDTQYF. The full variable domain, completed using reference TRBV5-1 and TRBJ2-3, is KAGVTQTPRYLIKTRGQQVTLSCSPISGHRSVSWYQQTPGQGLQFLFEYFSETQRNKGNFPGRFSGRQFSNSRSEMNVSTLELGDSALYLCASSGAGMGTDTQYFGPGTRLTVL.

This chain uses TRBV27 with TRBJ1-1; D call uncertain. V lost 3 bases to trimming and J lost 0 bases, with 11 bases between them. The germline V gene encodes CDR1 MNHEY and CDR2 SMNVEV (reference sequence). CDR3 length: 15 residues. DNA for the CDR3: TGTGCCAGCAGTTTCGGGAACTCGGTGAACACTGAAGCTTTCTTT. Residues: CASSFGNSVNTEAFF.

J is TRBJ1-5 and V is TRBV18; D may be TRBD1 (6 bases). Per germline, CDR1 KGHSH and CDR2 LQKENI. The CDR3 covers 15 residues. Trimming shortened V by 6 bases and J by 0 bases, and 12 bases separated the two germline ends. CDR3 residues: CASSPDSLSNQPQHF. The CDR3 coding sequence is TGTGCCAGCTCCCCGGACAGTCTTAGCAATCAGCCCCAGCATTTT.

The chain combines TRBV27 with TRBJ2-1; the D gene is possibly TRBD2 (6 bases). Germline V gene sequence: CDR1 MNHEY, CDR2 SMNVEV (reference sequence). This CDR3 contains 17 residues. Trimming took 0 bases from V and 7 from J, leaving 19 bases between them. The CDR3 DNA follows: TGTGCCAGCAGTTTATCCCGGACTAATCAACCCTTGAATGAGCAGTTCTTC. As protein: CASSLSRTNQPLNEQFF.

Remarks on this clone: The sample carries other DNA sequences with the same CDR3. The chain recombines TRBV18 with TRBJ2-7; no definite D call. Looked up from germline, CDR1 is KGHSH and CDR2 is LQKENI. The CDR3 covers 13 residues. The germline V and J ends were trimmed by 3 bases and 1 base, with 7 bases remaining between them. The CDR3 is CASSPTASYEQYF. For the CDR3, the DNA is TGTGCCAGCTCACCTACAGCATCCTACGAGCAGTACTTC. The full variable domain, with the rest looked up from reference TRBV18 and TRBJ2-7, is NAGVMQNPRHLVRRRGQEARLRCSPMKGHSHVYWYRQLPEEGLKFMVYLQKENIIDESGMPKERFSAEFPKEGPSILRIQQVVRGDSAAYFCASSPTASYEQYFGPGTRLTVT.

The table lists this clone with a count of one. The chain is built from TRBV19 and TRBJ1-6, with D possibly being TRBD1 (6 bases). CDR1 and CDR2 (germline): LNHDA, SQIVND (reference sequence). The CDR3 consists of 14 residues. The ends were cut back, 3 bases at V and 10 bases at J, with 13 bases in the middle. This CDR3 reads CASSIEGGGSPLHF. CDR3 DNA: TGTGCCAGTAGTATCGAGGGGGGCGGATCACCCCTCCACTTT. The full variable domain, with the rest looked up from reference TRBV19 and TRBJ1-6, is DGGITQSPKYLFRKEGQNVTLSCEQNLNHDAMYWYRQDPGQGLRLIYYSQIVNDFQKGDIAEGYSVSREKKESFPLTVTSAQKNPTAFYLCASSIEGGGSPLHFGNGTRLTVT.

V is TRBV5-1 and J is TRBJ2-2; no clear D gene. The CDR3 length is 15 residues. V lost 5 bases, J lost 3 bases, and 14 bases lay in between. Germline loops: CDR1 SGHRS, CDR2 YFSETQ. The CDR3 nucleotides are TGCGCCAGCAGATTTAGCAACTTTTACACCGGGGAGCTGTTTTTT. This codes for CASRFSNFYTGELFF.

This clone has just one count. The chain links TRBV2 to TRBJ2-7, with 9 bases identical to TRBD1. The CDR3 contains 12 residues. V dropped 10 bases and J dropped 5; count of bases not matched to a gene: 6. The germline CDR1 and CDR2 sequences are SNHLY and FYNNEI. This CDR3 is CATRDRAHEQYF. As DNA, the CDR3 is TGTGCCACCCGGGACAGGGCCCACGAGCAGTACTTC.